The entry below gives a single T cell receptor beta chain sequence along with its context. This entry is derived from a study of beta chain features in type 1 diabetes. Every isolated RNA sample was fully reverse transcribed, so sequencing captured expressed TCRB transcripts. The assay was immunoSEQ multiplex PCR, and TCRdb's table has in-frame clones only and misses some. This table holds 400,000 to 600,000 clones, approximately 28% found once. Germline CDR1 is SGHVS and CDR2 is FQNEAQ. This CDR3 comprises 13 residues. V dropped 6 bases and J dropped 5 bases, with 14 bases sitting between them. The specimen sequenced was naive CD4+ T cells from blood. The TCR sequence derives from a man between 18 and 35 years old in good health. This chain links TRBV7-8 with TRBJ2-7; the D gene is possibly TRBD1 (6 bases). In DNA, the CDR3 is TGTGCCAGCAGTTTCACTGCAGGGGACGAGCAGTACTTC. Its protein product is CASSFTAGDEQYF.